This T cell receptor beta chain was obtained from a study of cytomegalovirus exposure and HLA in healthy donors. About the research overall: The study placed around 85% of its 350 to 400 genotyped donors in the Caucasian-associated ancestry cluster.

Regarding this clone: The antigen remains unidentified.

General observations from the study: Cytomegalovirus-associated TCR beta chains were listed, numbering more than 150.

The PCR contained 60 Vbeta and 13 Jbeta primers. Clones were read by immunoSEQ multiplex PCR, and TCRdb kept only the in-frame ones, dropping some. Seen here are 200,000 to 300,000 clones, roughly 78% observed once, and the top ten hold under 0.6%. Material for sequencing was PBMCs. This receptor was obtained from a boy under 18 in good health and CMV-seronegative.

DNA of the CDR3: TGTGCCAGCAGCCGTTTTGGGGGGAGCTCCTACGAGCAGTACTTC. The encoded protein is CASSRFGGSSYEQYF. The V and J genes are TRBV6-6 and TRBJ2-5; D may be TRBD2 (6 bases). TRBJ2-7 explains the end of the DNA better; the J call may be wrong. The CDR3 totals 15 residues. Germline V gene lookup returns CDR1 MNHNY and CDR2 SVGAGI (reference sequence).